Shown below are 16 T cell receptor beta chains from a single sample sequenced in a study of blood T cell repertoires in COVID-19. Assay: immunoSEQ multiplex PCR; the TCRdb copy retains only in-frame clones and omits some. The sample records some 180,000 clones, about four fifths being singletons. The specimen was peripheral blood. The source of these receptors is a woman in her 40s with COVID-19, enrolled during active disease.

In the case of this clone: Within the sample, other DNA sequences also encode this same CDR3. The chain carries TRBV6-6 and TRBJ2-3; D is undetermined. V was shortened by 5 bases and J by 1 base, with 10 bases between the two germline ends. CDR1 is MNHNY, CDR2 SVGAGI, per germline (reference sequence). The CDR3 is 14 amino acids. CDR3 DNA: TGTGCCAGCAGTCCACGCCGGGGCACAGATACGCAGTATTTT. Its translation is CASSPRRGTDTQYF.

This chain links TRBV15 with TRBJ2-7, with 10 positions matching TRBD2. CDR1 is LNHNV and CDR2 is YYDKDF in the germline V gene (reference sequence). V shed 2 bases and J 1 base; nucleotides not matched to a gene: 5. The CDR3 covers 16 residues. In nucleotides, the CDR3 is TGTGCCACCAGCAGAAAGACTAGCGGGCCTTCCTACGAGCAGTACTTC. Translating it yields CATSRKTSGPSYEQYF.

This clone has more than one count but fewer than ten. The chain has TRBV7-9 and TRBJ2-5; D unclear. Trimming removed 5 bases at V and 3 bases at J, with 10 bases between. The germline V gene has CDR1 SEHNR and CDR2 FQNEAQ (reference sequence). This CDR3 comprises 13 residues. CDR3 nucleotides: TGTGCCAGCAGCCTACCCCCTAAAGAGACCCAGTACTTC. It translates to CASSLPPKETQYF. The entire variable domain, with the rest obtained from reference TRBV7-9 and TRBJ2-5, is as follows: DTGVSQNPRHKITKRGQNVTFRCDPISEHNRLYWYRQTLGQGPEFLTYFQNEAQLEKSRLLSDRFSAERPKGSFSTLEIQRTEQGDSAMYLCASSLPPKETQYFGPGTRLLVL.

This rearrangement joins TRBV11-2 to TRBJ1-6; D not resolved. Trimming shortened V by 5 bases and J by 7 bases, and 21 bases separated the two germline ends. Germline V gives CDR1 SGHAT, CDR2 FQNNGV. The CDR3 is made up of 17 amino acids. CDR3 nucleotide sequence: TGTGCCAGCAGCCCCAGAGAGGGTCTTTCGGGCAATTCACCCCTCCACTTT. It codes for CASSPREGLSGNSPLHF.

Only a few counts were recorded for this clone. This chain connects TRBV4-1 to TRBJ2-7; TRBD1 is a possible D gene (6 bases). Trimming removed 4 bases at V and 2 bases at J, with 15 bases between. CDR1 and CDR2 (germline): MGHRA, YSYEKL. There are 15 residues in the CDR3. CDR3 residues: CASSPYRQGPYEQYF. CDR3 nucleotides: TGCGCCAGCAGCCCCTACCGGCAGGGGCCCTACGAGCAGTACTTC.

The chain joins TRBV7-3 to TRBJ2-3; no reliable D call. Per germline, CDR1 SGHTA and CDR2 FQGTGA. This CDR3 contains 14 residues. V gave up 5 bases and J gave up 2 bases, with 11 bases separating them. CDR3 sequence reads: CASSPNPNTDTQYF. In DNA form, the CDR3 reads TGTGCCAGCAGCCCAAACCCTAACACAGATACGCAGTATTTT.

This chain links TRBV10-3 with TRBJ2-7; TRBD1 might be the D (5 bases). Germline CDR1 and CDR2: ENHRY and SYGVKD. The CDR3 sequence is 12 residues long. The V gene lost 8 bases and the J gene lost 3 bases, with 11 bases spanning the gap. CDR3 region: CAIAGQGYEQYF. In DNA, the CDR3 is TGTGCCATCGCTGGCCAGGGCTACGAGCAGTACTTC.

This chain uses TRBV6-5 with TRBJ2-7; 10 bases fit TRBD2. The length of the CDR3 is 13 residues. Losses at the gene ends were 7 bases for V and 5 bases for J; bases not matched to a gene: 5. CDR1 MNHEY and CDR2 SVGAGI come from the germline V gene. CDR3 protein: CASITSGRDEQYF. The DNA for the CDR3 is TGTGCCAGCATTACGAGCGGGAGGGACGAGCAGTACTTC.

The V and J genes are TRBV7-2 and TRBJ2-1, with 8 bases identical to TRBD1. Per germline, CDR1 SGHTA and CDR2 FQGNSA. V gave up 5 bases and J gave up 3 bases; unmatched junction bases: 6. The CDR3 contains 15 residues. The CDR3 nucleotides read TGTGCCAGCAGCCCTGACAGGGGAGTCTACAATGAGCAGTTCTTC. Translated, it gives CASSPDRGVYNEQFF.

The J gene is TRBJ2-3, the V gene TRBV6-6; D is unresolved. Trimming left V 7 bases short and J 2 bases short, with 13 bases between. This CDR3 contains 14 residues. Germline CDR1 reads MNHNY; CDR2 reads SVGAGI (reference sequence). The CDR3 bases are TGTGCCAGCACCCCCAGCGACCACACAGATACGCAGTATTTT. Protein: CASTPSDHTDTQYF.

This clone has only one observation. The CDR3 spells CASSPSGEGNYGYTF. In nucleotides, the CDR3 is TGTGCCAGCTCACCATCTGGTGAGGGAAACTATGGCTACACCTTC. The V and J genes are TRBV18 and TRBJ1-2, with D hard to call. The CDR3 is 15 amino acids. The V and J ends lost 2 bases and 2 bases respectively, with 12 bases between them. The germline gives CDR1 KGHSH, CDR2 LQKENI.

The rearrangement links TRBV7-8 to TRBJ1-1, with a weak D call TRBD1 (5 bases). Germline CDR1 SGHVS, CDR2 FQNEAQ. CDR3 length equals 15 residues. V lost 2 bases to trimming and J lost 4 bases, with 14 bases between them. The CDR3 is CASSLMGQGSTEAFF. The CDR3 nucleotides read TGTGCCAGCAGCTTAATGGGTCAGGGTTCCACTGAAGCTTTCTTT. Full variable domain (missing parts from reference TRBV7-8 and TRBJ1-1): GAGVSQSPRYKVAKRGQDVALRCDPISGHVSLFWYQQALGQGPEFLTYFQNEAQLDKSGLPSDRFFAERPEGSVSTLKIQRTQQEDSAVYLCASSLMGQGSTEAFFGQGTRLTVV.

This chain connects TRBV3-1 (or the pseudogene TRBV3-2) to TRBJ1-5; D unclear. This CDR3 is 13 amino acids long. Per germline, CDR1 LGHDT and CDR2 YNNKEL (reference sequence). Trimming pared 3 bases from V and 3 bases from J, leaving 6 bases between. In DNA form, the CDR3 reads TGTGCCAGCAGCCAGAGGTCCAATCAGCCCCAGCATTTT. Its protein is CASSQRSNQPQHF.

This clone was seen only once. This chain links TRBV28 with TRBJ1-3; 7 bases line up with TRBD1. CDR1 and CDR2 (germline): MDHEN, SYDVKM. V lost 6 bases and J lost 0; bases outside the gene matches: 5. The CDR3 is 15 residues long. The DNA for the CDR3 is TGTGCCAGCAGGACGGGACAGTTCTCTGGAAACACCATATATTTT. Translation: CASRTGQFSGNTIYF.

The table lists this clone with a few counts. The chain joins TRBV10-3 to TRBJ1-4; D is undetermined. Between the trimmed V and J ends, which lost 3 bases and 7 bases, there was a span of 12 bases. Germline CDR1 is ENHRY and CDR2 is SYGVKD. The CDR3 runs to 14 residues. The CDR3 spells CAISERGSSEKLFF. The CDR3 region has the DNA TGTGCCATCAGTGAAAGAGGGTCGAGTGAAAAACTGTTTTTT.

The chain uses TRBV27 and TRBJ1-1; tentatively, D is TRBD1 (6 bases). This CDR3 is 13 amino acids long. CDR1 and CDR2 (germline): MNHEY, SMNVEV (reference sequence). Trimming pared 10 bases from V and 5 bases from J, leaving 17 bases between. CDR3 coding DNA: TGTGCCACCAAGATACAGGGATTAACTGAAGCTTTCTTT. The encoded protein is CATKIQGLTEAFF.